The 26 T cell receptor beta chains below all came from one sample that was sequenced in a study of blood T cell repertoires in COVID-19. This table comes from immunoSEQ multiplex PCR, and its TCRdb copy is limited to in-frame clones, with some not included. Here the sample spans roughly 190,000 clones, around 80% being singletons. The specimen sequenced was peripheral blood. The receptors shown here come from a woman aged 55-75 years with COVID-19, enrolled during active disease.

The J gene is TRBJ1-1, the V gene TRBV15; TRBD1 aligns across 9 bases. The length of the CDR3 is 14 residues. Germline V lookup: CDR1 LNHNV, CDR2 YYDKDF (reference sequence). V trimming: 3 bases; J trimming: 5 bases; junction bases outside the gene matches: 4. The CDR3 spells CATSRGQGFTEAFF. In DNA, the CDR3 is TGTGCCACCAGCAGGGGACAGGGATTTACTGAAGCTTTCTTT.

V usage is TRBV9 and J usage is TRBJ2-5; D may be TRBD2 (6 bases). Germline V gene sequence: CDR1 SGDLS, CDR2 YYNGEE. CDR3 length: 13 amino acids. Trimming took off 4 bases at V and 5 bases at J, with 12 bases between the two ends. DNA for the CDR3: TGTGCCAGCAGCCACATTGGGGGGGAGACCCAGTACTTC. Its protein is CASSHIGGETQYF. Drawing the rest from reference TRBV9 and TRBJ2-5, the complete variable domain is DSGVTQTPKHLITATGQRVTLRCSPRSGDLSVYWYQQSLDQGLQFLIQYYNGEERAKGNILERFSAQQFPDLHSELNLSSLELGDSALYFCASSHIGGETQYFGPGTRLLVL.

The CDR3 region is CARGQFSSGNTIYF. CDR3 coding DNA: TGTGCCAGGGGACAGTTCTCCTCTGGAAACACCATATATTTT. The rearrangement joins TRBV2 to TRBJ1-3, with 7 bases aligning to TRBD1. This CDR3 is built from 14 residues. The junction had 5 bases not matched to a gene; V was cut back by 9 bases and J by 0 bases. Germline assignment: CDR1 SNHLY and CDR2 FYNNEI. The complete variable domain, with remaining parts taken from reference TRBV2 and TRBJ1-3, reads EPEVTQTPSHQVTQMGQEVILRCVPISNHLYFYWYRQILGQKVEFLVSFYNNEISEKSEIFDDQFSVERPDGSNFTLKIRSTKLEDSAMYFCARGQFSSGNTIYFGEGSWLTVV.

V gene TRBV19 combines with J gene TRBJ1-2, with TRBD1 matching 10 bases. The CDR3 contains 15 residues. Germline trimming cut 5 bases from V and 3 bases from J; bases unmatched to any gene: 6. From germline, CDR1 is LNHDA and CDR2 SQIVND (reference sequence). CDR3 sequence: CASSPRQGAYYGYTF. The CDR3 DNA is TGTGCCAGTAGTCCAAGACAGGGGGCTTACTATGGCTACACCTTC. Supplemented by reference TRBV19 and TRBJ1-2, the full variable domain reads DGGITQSPKYLFRKEGQNVTLSCEQNLNHDAMYWYRQDPGQGLRLIYYSQIVNDFQKGDIAEGYSVSREKKESFPLTVTSAQKNPTAFYLCASSPRQGAYYGYTFGSGTRLTVV.

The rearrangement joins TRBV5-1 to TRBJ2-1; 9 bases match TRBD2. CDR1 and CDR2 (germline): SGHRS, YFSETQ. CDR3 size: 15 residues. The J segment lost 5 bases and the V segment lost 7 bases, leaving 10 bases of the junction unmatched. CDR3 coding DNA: TGCGCCAGCTCCCCGCAGCGGGGGGACCACAATGAGCAGTTCTTC. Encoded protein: CASSPQRGDHNEQFF. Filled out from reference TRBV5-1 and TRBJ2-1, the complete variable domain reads KAGVTQTPRYLIKTRGQQVTLSCSPISGHRSVSWYQQTPGQGLQFLFEYFSETQRNKGNFPGRFSGRQFSNSRSEMNVSTLELGDSALYLCASSPQRGDHNEQFFGPGTRLTVL.

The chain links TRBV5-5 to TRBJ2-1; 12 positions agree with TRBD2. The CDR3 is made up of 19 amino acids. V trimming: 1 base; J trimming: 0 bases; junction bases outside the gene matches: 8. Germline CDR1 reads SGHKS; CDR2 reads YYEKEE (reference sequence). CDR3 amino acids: CASSLFRTSGNTSYNEQFF. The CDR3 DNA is TGTGCCAGCAGCTTGTTCAGGACTAGCGGGAACACCTCCTACAATGAGCAGTTCTTC.

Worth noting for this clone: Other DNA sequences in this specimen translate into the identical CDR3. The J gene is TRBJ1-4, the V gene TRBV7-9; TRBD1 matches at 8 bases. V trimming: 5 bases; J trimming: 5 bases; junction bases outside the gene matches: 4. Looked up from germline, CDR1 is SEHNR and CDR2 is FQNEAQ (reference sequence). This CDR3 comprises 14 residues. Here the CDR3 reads CASSLAGGNEKLFF. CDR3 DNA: TGTGCCAGCAGCCTCGCAGGGGGCAATGAAAAACTGTTTTTT. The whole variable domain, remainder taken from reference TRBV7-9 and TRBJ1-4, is DTGVSQNPRHKITKRGQNVTFRCDPISEHNRLYWYRQTLGQGPEFLTYFQNEAQLEKSRLLSDRFSAERPKGSFSTLEIQRTEQGDSAMYLCASSLAGGNEKLFFGSGTQLSVL.

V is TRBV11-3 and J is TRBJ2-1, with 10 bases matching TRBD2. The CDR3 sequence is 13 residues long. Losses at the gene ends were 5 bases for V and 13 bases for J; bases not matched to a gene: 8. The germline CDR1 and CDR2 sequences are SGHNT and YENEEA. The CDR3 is CASSGHPSGGQFF. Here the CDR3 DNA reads TGTGCCAGCAGCGGGCATCCTAGCGGGGGTCAGTTCTTC.

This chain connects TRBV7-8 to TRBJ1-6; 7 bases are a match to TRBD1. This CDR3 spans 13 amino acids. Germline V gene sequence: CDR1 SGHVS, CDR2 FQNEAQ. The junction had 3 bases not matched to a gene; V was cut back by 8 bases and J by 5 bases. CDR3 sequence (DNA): TGTGCCAGCGGGACAGCTAATAATTCACCCCTCCACTTT. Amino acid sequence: CASGTANNSPLHF. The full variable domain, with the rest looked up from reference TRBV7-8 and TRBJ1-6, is GAGVSQSPRYKVAKRGQDVALRCDPISGHVSLFWYQQALGQGPEFLTYFQNEAQLDKSGLPSDRFFAERPEGSVSTLKIQRTQQEDSAVYLCASGTANNSPLHFGNGTRLTVT.

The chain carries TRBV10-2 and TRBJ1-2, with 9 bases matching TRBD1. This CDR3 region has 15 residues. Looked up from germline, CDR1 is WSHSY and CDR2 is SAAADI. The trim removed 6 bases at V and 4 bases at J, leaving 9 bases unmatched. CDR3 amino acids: CASSPRQGGSYGYTF. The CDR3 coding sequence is TGCGCCAGCAGCCCTAGACAGGGGGGAAGCTATGGCTACACCTTC.

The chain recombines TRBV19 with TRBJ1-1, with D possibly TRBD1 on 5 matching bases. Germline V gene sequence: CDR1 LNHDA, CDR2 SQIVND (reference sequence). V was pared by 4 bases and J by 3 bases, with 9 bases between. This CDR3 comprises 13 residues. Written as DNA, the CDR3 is TGTGCCAGTAGTAGCCTCAGGGACACTGAAGCTTTCTTT. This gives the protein CASSSLRDTEAFF. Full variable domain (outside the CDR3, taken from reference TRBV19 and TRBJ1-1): DGGITQSPKYLFRKEGQNVTLSCEQNLNHDAMYWYRQDPGQGLRLIYYSQIVNDFQKGDIAEGYSVSREKKESFPLTVTSAQKNPTAFYLCASSSLRDTEAFFGQGTRLTVV.

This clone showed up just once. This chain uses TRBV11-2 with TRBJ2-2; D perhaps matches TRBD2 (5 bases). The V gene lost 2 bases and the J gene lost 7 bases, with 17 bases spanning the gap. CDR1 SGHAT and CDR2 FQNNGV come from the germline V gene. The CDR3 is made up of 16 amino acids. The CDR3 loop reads CASSLSGYPGFGELFF. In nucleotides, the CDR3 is TGTGCCAGCAGCTTAAGTGGTTACCCGGGATTCGGGGAGCTGTTTTTT. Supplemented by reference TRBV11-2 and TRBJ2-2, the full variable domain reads EAGVAQSPRYKIIEKRQSVAFWCNPISGHATLYWYQQILGQGPKLLIQFQNNGVVDDSQLPKDRFSAERLKGVDSTLKIQPAKLEDSAVYLCASSLSGYPGFGELFFGEGSRLTVL.

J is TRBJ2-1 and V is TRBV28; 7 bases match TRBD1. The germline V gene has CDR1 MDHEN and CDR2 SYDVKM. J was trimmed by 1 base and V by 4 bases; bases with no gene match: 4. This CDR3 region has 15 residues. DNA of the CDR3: TGTGCCAGCAGTTCACCGACAGGGTCCTACAATGAGCAGTTCTTC. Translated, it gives CASSSPTGSYNEQFF.

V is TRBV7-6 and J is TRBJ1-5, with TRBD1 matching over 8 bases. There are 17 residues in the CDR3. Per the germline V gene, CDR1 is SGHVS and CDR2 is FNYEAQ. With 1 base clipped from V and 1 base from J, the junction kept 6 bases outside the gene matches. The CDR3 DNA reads TGTGCCAGCAGCTTAGGGGGACAGGCGTGGAGCAATCAGCCCCAGCATTTT. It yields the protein CASSLGGQAWSNQPQHF.

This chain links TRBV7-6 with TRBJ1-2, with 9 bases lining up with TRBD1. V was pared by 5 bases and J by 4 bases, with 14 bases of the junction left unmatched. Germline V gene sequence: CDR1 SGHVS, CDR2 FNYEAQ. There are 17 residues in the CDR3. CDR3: CASSGQGGTGLFYGYTF. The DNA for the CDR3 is TGTGCCAGCAGCGGGCAGGGCGGGACAGGGCTCTTCTATGGCTACACCTTC. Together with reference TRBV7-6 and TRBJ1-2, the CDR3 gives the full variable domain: GAGVSQSPRYKVTKRGQDVALRCDPISGHVSLYWYRQALGQGPEFLTYFNYEAQQDKSGLPNDRFSAERPEGSISTLTIQRTEQRDSAMYRCASSGQGGTGLFYGYTFGSGTRLTVV.

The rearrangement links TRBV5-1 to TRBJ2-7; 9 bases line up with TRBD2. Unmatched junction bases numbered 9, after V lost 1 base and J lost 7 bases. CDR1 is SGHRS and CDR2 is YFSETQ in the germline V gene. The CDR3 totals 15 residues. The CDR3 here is CASSLTAGGPGEQYF. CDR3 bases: TGCGCCAGCAGCTTGACGGCGGGAGGGCCGGGGGAGCAGTACTTC.

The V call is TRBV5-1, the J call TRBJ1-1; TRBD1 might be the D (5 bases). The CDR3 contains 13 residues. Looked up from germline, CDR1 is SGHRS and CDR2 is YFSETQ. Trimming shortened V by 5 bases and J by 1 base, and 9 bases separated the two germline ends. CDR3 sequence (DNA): TGCGCCAGCAGTTTGACAGCGAACACTGAAGCTTTCTTT. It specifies CASSLTANTEAFF.

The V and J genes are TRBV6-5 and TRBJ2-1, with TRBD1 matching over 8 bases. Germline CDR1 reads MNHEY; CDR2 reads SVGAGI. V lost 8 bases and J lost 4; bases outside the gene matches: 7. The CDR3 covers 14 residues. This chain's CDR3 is CASGRGQVYNEQFF. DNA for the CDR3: TGTGCCAGCGGAAGGGGACAGGTATACAATGAGCAGTTCTTC.

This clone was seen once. The DNA for the CDR3 is TGTGCCATCAGTGAGTCGACTCGGGGGGCCTACAATGAGCAGTTCTTC. Encoded protein: CAISESTRGAYNEQFF. The rearrangement uses TRBV10-3 and TRBJ2-1; 7 bases map to TRBD2. The CDR3 loop spans 16 amino acids. Germline loops: CDR1 ENHRY, CDR2 SYGVKD. V shed 0 bases and J 2 bases; nucleotides not matched to a gene: 4.

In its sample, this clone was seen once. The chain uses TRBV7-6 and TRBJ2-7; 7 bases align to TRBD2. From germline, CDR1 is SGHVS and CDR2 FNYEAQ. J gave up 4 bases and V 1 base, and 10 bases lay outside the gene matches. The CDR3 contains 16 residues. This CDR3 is CASSLGGDSGPYEQYF. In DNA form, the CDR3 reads TGTGCCAGCAGCTTAGGGGGCGATAGCGGGCCTTACGAGCAGTACTTC.

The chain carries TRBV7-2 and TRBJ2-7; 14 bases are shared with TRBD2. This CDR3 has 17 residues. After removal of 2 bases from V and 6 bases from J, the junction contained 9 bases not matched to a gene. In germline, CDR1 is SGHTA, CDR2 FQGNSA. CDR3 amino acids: CASSLSIGLAGGGEQYF. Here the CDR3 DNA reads TGTGCCAGCAGCTTATCTATAGGACTAGCGGGAGGCGGCGAGCAGTACTTC.

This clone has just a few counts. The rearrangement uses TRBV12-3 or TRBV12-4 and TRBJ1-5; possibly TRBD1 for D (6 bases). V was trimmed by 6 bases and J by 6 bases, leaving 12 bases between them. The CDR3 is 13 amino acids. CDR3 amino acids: CASSPGVAQPQHF. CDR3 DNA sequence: TGTGCCAGCAGCCCAGGGGTGGCTCAGCCCCAGCATTTT.

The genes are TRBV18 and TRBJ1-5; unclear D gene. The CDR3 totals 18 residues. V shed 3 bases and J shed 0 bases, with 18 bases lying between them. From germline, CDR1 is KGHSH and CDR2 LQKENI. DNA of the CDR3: TGTGCCAGCTCACCGACACAGCACCTTACCAATAGCAATCAGCCCCAGCATTTT. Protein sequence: CASSPTQHLTNSNQPQHF.

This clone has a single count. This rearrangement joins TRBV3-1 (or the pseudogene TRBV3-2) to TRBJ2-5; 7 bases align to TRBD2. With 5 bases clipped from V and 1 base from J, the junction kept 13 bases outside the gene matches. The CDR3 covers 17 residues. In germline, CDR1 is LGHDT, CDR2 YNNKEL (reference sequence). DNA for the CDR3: TGTGCCAGCAGCGACTGGGCTAGGGCTAGCGGCCAAGAGACCCAGTACTTC. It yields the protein CASSDWARASGQETQYF.

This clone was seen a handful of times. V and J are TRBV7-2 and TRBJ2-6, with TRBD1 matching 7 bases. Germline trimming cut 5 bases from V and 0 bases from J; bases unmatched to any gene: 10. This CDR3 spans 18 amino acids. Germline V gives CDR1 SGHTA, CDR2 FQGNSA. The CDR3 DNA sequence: TGTGCCAGCAGCGTCACCGGGACAGCTTTCTCTGGGGCCAACGTCCTGACTTTC. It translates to CASSVTGTAFSGANVLTF.

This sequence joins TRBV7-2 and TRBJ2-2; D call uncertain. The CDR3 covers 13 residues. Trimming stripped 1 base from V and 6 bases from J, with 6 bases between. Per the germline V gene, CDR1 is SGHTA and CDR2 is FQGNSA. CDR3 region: CASSLDRSGELFF. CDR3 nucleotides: TGTGCCAGCAGCTTAGATCGTTCCGGGGAGCTGTTTTTT.